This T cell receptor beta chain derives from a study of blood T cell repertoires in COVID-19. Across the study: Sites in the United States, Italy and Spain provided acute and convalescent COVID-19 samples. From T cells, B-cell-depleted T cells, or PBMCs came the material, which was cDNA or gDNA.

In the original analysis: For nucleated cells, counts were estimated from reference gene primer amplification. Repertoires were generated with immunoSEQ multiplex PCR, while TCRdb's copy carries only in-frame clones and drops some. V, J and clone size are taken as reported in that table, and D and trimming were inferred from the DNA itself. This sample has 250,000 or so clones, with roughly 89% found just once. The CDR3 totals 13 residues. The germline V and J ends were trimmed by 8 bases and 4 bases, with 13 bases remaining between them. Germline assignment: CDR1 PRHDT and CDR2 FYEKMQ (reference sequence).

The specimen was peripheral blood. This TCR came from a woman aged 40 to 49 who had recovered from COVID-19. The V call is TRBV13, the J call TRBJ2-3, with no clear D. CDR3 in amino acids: CASLGGRADTQYF. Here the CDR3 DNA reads TGTGCCAGCCTCGGTGGTAGAGCAGATACGCAGTATTTT.